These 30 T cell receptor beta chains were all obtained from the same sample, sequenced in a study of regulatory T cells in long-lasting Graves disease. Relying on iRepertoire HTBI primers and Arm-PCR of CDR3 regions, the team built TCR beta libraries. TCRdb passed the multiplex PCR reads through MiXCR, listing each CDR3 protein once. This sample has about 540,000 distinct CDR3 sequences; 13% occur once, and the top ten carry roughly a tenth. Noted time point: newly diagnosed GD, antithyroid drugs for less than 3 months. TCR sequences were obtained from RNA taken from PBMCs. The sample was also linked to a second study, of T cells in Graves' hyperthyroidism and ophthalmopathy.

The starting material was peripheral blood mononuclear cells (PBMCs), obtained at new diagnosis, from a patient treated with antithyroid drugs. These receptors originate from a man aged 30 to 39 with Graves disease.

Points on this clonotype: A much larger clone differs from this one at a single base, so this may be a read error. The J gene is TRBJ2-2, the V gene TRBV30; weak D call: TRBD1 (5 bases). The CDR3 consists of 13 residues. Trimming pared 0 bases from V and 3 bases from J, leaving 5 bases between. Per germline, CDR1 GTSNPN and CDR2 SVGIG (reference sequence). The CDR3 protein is CAWSVQDTGELFF. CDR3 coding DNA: TGTGCCTGGAGTGTACAGGACACCGGGGAGCTGTTTTTT.

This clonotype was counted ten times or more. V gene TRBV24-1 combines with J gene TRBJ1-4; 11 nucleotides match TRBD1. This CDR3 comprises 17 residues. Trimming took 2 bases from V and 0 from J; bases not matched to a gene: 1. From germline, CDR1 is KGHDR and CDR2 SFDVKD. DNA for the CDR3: TGTGCCACCAGTGATTGGGGACAGGGGGCAACTAATGAAAAACTGTTTTTT. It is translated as CATSDWGQGATNEKLFF.

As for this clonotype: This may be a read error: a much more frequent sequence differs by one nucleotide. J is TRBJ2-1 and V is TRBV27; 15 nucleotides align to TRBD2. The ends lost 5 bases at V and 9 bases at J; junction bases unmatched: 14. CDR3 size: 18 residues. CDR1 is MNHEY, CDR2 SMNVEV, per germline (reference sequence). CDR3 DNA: TGTGCCAGCAGTCTAACATTACTCGGACTAGCGGGAGGGAGTGAGCAGTTCTTC. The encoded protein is CASSLTLLGLAGGSEQFF.

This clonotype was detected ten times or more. The CDR3 is CASSADISYEQYF. The CDR3 nucleotides are TGTGCCAGCAGCGCGGATATATCCTACGAGCAGTACTTC. The chain combines TRBV7-2 with TRBJ2-7; no reliable D call. The CDR3 contains 13 residues. Trimming removed 5 bases at V and 1 base at J, with 9 bases between. Germline V gene sequence: CDR1 SGHTA, CDR2 FQGNSA.

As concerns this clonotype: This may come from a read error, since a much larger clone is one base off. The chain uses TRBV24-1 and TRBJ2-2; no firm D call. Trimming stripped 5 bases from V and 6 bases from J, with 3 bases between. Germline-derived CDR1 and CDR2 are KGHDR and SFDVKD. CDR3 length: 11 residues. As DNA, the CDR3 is TGTGCCACCAGTGGTTCCGGGGAGCTGTTTTTT. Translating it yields CATSGSGELFF.

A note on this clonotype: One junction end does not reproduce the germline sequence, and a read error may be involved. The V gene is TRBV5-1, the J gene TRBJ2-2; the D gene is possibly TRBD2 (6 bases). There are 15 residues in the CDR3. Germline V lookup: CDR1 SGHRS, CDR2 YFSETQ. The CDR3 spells CASSFSSSNTGGLFF. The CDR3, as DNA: TGCGCCAGCAGCTTTTCATCGTCGAACACCGGGGGGCTGTTTTTT. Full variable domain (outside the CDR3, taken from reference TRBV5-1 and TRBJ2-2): KAGVTQTPRYLIKTRGQQVTLSCSPISGHRSVSWYQQTPGQGLQFLFEYFSETQRNKGNFPGRFSGRQFSNSRSEMNVSTLELGDSALYLCASSFSSSNTGGLFFGEGSRLTVL.

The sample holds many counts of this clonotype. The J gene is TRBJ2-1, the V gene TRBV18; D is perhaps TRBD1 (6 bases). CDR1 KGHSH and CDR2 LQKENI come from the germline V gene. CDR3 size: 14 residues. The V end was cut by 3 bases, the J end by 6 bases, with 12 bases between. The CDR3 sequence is CASSPQGTGNEQFF. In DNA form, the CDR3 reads TGTGCCAGCTCACCGCAGGGGACGGGCAATGAGCAGTTCTTC.

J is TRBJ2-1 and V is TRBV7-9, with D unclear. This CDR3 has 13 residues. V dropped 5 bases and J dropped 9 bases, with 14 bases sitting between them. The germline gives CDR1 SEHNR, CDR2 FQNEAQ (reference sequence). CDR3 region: CASSAWSPPEQFF. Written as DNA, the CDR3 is TGTGCCAGCAGCGCATGGTCACCCCCTGAGCAGTTCTTC.

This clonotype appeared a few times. CDR3 region: CASRRQVLSGNTIYF. The CDR3 coding sequence is TGTGCCAGCAGGCGACAGGTACTCTCTGGAAACACCATATATTTT. The rearrangement links TRBV6-1 to TRBJ1-3; maybe TRBD1 (6 bases). The CDR3 is 15 amino acids. Germline CDR1 and CDR2: MNHNS and SASEGT. Trimming took 6 bases from V and 0 from J, leaving 12 bases between them.

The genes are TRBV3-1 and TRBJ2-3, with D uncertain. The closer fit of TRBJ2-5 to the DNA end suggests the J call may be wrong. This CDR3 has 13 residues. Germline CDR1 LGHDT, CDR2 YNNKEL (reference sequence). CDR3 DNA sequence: TGTGCCAGCAGCCAAGACGATAGGAAGACCCAGTACTTC. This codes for CASSQDDRKTQYF.

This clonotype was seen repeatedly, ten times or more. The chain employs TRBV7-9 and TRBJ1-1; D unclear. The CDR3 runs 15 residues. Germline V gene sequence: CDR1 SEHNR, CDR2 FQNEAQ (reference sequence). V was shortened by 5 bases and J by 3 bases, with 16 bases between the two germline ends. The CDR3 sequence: CASSPSGHQDTEAFF. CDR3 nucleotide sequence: TGTGCCAGCAGCCCGTCCGGGCATCAGGACACTGAAGCTTTCTTT.

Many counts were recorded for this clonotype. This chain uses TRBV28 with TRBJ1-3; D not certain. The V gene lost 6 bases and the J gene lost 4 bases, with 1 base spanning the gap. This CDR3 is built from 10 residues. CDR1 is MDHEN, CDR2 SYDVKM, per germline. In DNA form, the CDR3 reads TGTGCCAGCAGAGGAAACACCATATATTTT. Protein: CASRGNTIYF.

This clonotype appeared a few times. The CDR3 spells CSARDRAGLTLRTQYF. The CDR3 DNA is TGCAGTGCTAGAGATCGGGCGGGACTTACCCTTAGGACCCAGTACTTC. This chain joins TRBV20-1 and TRBJ2-3; TRBD2 might be the D (6 bases). The DNA end is more similar to TRBJ2-5, so the J call may be wrong. Germline V gives CDR1 DFQATT, CDR2 SNEGSKA (reference sequence). This CDR3 spans 16 amino acids.

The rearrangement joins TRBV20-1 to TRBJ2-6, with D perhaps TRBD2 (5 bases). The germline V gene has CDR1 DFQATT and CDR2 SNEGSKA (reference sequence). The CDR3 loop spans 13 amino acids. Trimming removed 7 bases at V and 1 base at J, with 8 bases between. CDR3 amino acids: CSGGLSGANVLTF. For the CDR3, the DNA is TGCAGTGGAGGGTTATCTGGGGCCAACGTCCTGACTTTC.

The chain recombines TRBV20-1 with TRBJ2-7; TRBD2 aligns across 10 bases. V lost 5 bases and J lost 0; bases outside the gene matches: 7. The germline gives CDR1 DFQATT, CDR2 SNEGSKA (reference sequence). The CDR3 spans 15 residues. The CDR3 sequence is CSAVTGTSASYEQYF. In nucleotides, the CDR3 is TGCAGTGCTGTAACCGGGACTAGCGCCTCCTACGAGCAGTACTTC.

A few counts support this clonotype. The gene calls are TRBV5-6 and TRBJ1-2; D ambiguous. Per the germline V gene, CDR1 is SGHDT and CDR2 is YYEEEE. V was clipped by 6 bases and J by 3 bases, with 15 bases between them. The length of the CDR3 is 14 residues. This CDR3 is CASTRSPGDYGYTF. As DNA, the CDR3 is TGTGCCAGCACCAGATCCCCGGGAGACTATGGCTACACCTTC.

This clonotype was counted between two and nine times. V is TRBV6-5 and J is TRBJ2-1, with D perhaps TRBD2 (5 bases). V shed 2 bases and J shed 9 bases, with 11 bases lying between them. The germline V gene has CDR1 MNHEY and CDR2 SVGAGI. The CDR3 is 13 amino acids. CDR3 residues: CASSYPGSPEQFF. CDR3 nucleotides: TGTGCCAGCAGTTACCCGGGGAGCCCTGAGCAGTTCTTC.

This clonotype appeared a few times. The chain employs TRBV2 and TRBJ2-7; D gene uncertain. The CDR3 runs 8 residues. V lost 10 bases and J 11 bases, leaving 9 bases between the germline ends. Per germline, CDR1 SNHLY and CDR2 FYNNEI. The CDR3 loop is CANPYKYF. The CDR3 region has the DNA TGTGCCAACCCGTATAAGTACTTC.

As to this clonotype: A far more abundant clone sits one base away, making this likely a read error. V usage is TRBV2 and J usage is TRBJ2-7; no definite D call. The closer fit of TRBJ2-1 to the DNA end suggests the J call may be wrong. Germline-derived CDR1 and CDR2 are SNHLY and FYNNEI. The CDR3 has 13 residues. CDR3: CASSSTTGREQFF. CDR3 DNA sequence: TGTGCCAGCAGCAGCACGACCGGTCGTGAGCAGTTCTTC.

CDR3 DNA sequence: TGCGCCAGCAGCTTAACGACAGACTCTGGAAACACCATATATTTT. It is translated as CASSLTTDSGNTIYF. This rearrangement joins TRBV5-1 to TRBJ1-3; TRBD1 is a possible D gene (5 bases). There are 15 residues in the CDR3. Germline CDR1 is SGHRS and CDR2 is YFSETQ. V dropped 2 bases and J dropped 0 bases, with 9 bases sitting between them.

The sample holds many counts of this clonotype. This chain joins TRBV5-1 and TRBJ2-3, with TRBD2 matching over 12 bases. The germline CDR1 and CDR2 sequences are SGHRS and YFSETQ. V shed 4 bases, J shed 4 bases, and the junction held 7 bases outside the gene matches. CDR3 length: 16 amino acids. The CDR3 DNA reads TGCGCCAGCAGCAGGGAACTAGCGGGAGGTTCAGATACGCAGTATTTT. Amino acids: CASSRELAGGSDTQYF.

The CDR3 sequence: CASTSGRANNEQFF. DNA of the CDR3: TGTGCCAGCACCAGCGGGAGGGCCAACAATGAGCAGTTCTTC. The rearrangement links TRBV7-2 to TRBJ2-1; TRBD2 agrees at 10 bases. V lost 7 bases, J lost 5 bases, and 5 bases stayed unmatched. Germline V gene data show CDR1 as SGHTA and CDR2 as FQGNSA. The CDR3 spans 14 residues.

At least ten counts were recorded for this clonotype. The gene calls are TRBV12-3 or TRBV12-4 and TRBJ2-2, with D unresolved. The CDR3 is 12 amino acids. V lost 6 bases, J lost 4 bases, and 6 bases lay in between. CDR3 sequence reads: CASSPSTGELFF. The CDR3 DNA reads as TGTGCCAGCAGCCCCTCCACCGGGGAGCTGTTTTTT.

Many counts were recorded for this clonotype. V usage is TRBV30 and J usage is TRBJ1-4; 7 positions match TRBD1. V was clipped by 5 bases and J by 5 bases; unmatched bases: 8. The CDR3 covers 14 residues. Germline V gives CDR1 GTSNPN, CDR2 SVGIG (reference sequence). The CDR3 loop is CAWSLGQMNEKLFF. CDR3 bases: TGTGCCTGGTCCCTGGGACAGATGAATGAAAAACTGTTTTTT.

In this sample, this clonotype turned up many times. The CDR3 here is CASSSTSGRRGRETQYF. The CDR3 DNA reads as TGTGCCAGCAGTTCTACTAGCGGGAGGCGAGGGCGGGAGACCCAGTACTTC. The genes are TRBV27 and TRBJ2-5, with 12 bases that match TRBD2. This CDR3 region has 17 residues. Germline trimming cut 4 bases from V and 5 bases from J; bases unmatched to any gene: 11. The germline gives CDR1 MNHEY, CDR2 SMNVEV (reference sequence).

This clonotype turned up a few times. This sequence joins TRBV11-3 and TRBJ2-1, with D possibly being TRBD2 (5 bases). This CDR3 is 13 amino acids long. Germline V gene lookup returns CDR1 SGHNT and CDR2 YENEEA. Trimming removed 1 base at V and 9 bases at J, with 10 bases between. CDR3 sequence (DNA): TGTGCCAGCAGCTTAGGCCCGGGGAGTGAGCAGTTCTTC. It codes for CASSLGPGSEQFF.

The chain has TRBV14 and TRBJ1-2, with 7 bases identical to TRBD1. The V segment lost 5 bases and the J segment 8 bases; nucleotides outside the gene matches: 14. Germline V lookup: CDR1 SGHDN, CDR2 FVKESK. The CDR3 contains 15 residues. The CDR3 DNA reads TGTGCCAGCAGCGATTACTTAGGACAGGAGGGAGGCTACACCTTC. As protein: CASSDYLGQEGGYTF.

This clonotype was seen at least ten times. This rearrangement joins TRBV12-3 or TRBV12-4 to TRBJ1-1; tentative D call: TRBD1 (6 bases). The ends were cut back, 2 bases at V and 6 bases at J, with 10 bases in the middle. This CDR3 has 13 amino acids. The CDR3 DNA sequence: TGTGCCAGCAGTTTAAATCCAGGGGCTGAAGCTTTCTTT. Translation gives CASSLNPGAEAFF.

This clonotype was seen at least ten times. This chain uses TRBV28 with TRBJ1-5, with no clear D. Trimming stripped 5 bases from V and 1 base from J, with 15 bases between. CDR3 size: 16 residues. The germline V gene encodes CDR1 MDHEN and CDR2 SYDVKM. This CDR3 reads CASSPREVLSNQPQHF. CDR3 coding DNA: TGTGCCAGCAGTCCTCGGGAGGTCTTGAGCAATCAGCCCCAGCATTTT.

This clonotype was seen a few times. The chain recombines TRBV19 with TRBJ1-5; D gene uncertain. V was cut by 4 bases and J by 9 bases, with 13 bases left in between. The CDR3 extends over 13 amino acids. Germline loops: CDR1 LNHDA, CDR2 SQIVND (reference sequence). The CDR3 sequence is CASSKQSLGPQHF. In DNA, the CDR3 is TGTGCCAGTAGTAAACAGTCCCTAGGGCCCCAGCATTTT. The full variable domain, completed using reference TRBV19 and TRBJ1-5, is DGGITQSPKYLFRKEGQNVTLSCEQNLNHDAMYWYRQDPGQGLRLIYYSQIVNDFQKGDIAEGYSVSREKKESFPLTVTSAQKNPTAFYLCASSKQSLGPQHFGDGTRLSIL.